Listed below are T cell receptor beta chains from one sample, sequenced in a study of cytomegalovirus exposure and HLA in healthy donors. TCRdb's table, derived via immunoSEQ multiplex PCR, lists solely in-frame clones and lacks some. Among 200,000 to 250,000 clones listed, 82% were seen once. Sequenced material: PBMCs. These TCRs come from a woman aged 40 to 55 in good health and CMV-seropositive. CDR3s include the opening cysteine and the closing phenylalanine or tryptophan. A D gene is named only where the DNA matches it firmly. Rows give clone size only sometimes, using once, few, many, or a class for an expanded clone.

>few|TRBJ1-2|NA|TRBV2
TGTGCCAGCAGTGTTAGCGGACCGGTGTCCTATGGCTACACCTTC
CASSVSGPVSYGYTF
>once|TRBJ2-5|NA|TRBV11-2
TGTGCCAGCAGCTTAGTTGGTGGAGGGGCCCAAGAGACCCAGTACTTC
CASSLVGGGAQETQYF
>NA|TRBJ1-2|TRBD1|TRBV18
TGTGCCAGCTCACCTCGGGACAGCAATAACTATGGCTACACCTTC
CASSPRDSNNYGYTF
>NA|TRBJ2-2|NA|TRBV7-2
TGTGCCAGCAGCCCGGGTGGGAGCTTGAACACCGGGGAGCTGTTTTTT
CASSPGGSLNTGELFF
>NA|TRBJ2-1|TRBD2|TRBV7-9
TGTTCCAGCAGCTCCGGGACTAAGATTCCTAATGAGCAGTTCTTC
CSSSSGTKIPNEQFF
>NA|TRBJ1-2|TRBD1|TRBV2
TGTGCCAGCAGTGAAGCTTACTACGGAACCGGGACAGGGGGGGGCTACACCTTC
CASSEAYYGTGTGGGYTF
>NA|TRBJ2-7|NA|TRBV30
TGTGCCTCGAGGAGCTCCTACGAGCAGTACTTC
CASRSSYEQYF
>NA|TRBJ2-1|TRBD2|TRBV6-6
TGTGCCAGCAGTTACTCGGCGGGAGGCCTTTCGAATGAGCAGTTCTTC
CASSYSAGGLSNEQFF
>few|TRBJ1-1|TRBD1|TRBV4-3
TGCGCCAGCAGCCCCGGGACAGCAATGAACACTGAAGCTTTCTTT
CASSPGTAMNTEAFF
>NA|TRBJ2-3|NA|TRBV7-6
TGTGCCAGCAGCTTATTTGCAGTCACAGATACGCAGTATTTT
CASSLFAVTDTQYF
>few|TRBJ1-1|NA|TRBV5-1
TGCGCCAGCAGCTTACAGGGTCACACTGAAGCTTTCTTT
CASSLQGHTEAFF
>NA|TRBJ2-3|TRBD2|TRBV5-4
TGTGCCAGCAGCTCTGCGACTAGCGGTAGCACAGATACGCAGTATTTT
CASSSATSGSTDTQYF
>NA|TRBJ2-7|TRBD1|TRBV11-3
TGTGCCAGCAGCTTTAGGGGGGACAGGGGGTATTACGAGCAGTACTTC
CASSFRGDRGYYEQYF
>NA|TRBJ1-2|NA|TRBV2
TGTGCCAACTCGCGGGGCATAGGGGGCTACACCTTC
CANSRGIGGYTF
>NA|TRBJ1-6|NA|TRBV7-2
TGTGCCAGCAGCTTAGAAAGCTATTATTCACCCCTCCACTTT
CASSLESYYSPLHF
>NA|TRBJ1-1|NA|TRBV10-2
TGCGCCAGCAGTGATGGCGTGGGGGGGCCAGGCACTGAAGCTTTCTTT
CASSDGVGGPGTEAFF
>NA|TRBJ1-1|NA|TRBV7-8
TGTGCCAGCAGCTTAAGTGGGGACATGAACACTGAAGCTTTCTTT
CASSLSGDMNTEAFF
>NA|TRBJ2-6|TRBD2|TRBV5-1
TGCGCCAGCAGCGAAACCGGGACTAGCGGGAGGGGGAGTGGGGCCAACGTCCTGACTTTC
CASSETGTSGRGSGANVLTF